This entry lists 14 T cell receptor beta chains sequenced from one sample in a study of blood T cell repertoires in COVID-19. Using immunoSEQ multiplex PCR, the repertoire was profiled, and TCRdb retains in-frame clones only, with some absent. Among about 220,000 clones listed, approximately 83% were seen once. The sample consisted of PBMCs or T cells enriched from blood (not recorded which). These receptors all come from a woman aged 45-65 years who had been exposed to COVID-19.

This clone has just one count. The chain links TRBV6-2 or TRBV6-3 to TRBJ2-2, with a tentative D call TRBD2 (5 bases). V gave up 2 bases and J gave up 5 bases, with 12 bases separating them. The CDR3 covers 15 residues. Germline-derived CDR1 and CDR2 are MNHEY and SVGEGT. The CDR3 spells CASSYEGRRTGELFF. The CDR3 region has the DNA TGTGCCAGCAGTTACGAGGGAAGGAGGACCGGGGAGCTGTTTTTT.

The genes are TRBV27 and TRBJ2-2, with TRBD1 identical over 7 bases. V gave up 0 bases and J gave up 2 bases; unmatched junction bases: 6. The CDR3 spans 17 residues. Germline V lookup: CDR1 MNHEY, CDR2 SMNVEV (reference sequence). The CDR3 loop reads CASSLSPRGPNTGELFF. The CDR3 coding sequence is TGTGCCAGCAGTTTATCGCCGAGGGGGCCAAACACCGGGGAGCTGTTTTTT.

This clone has ten or more counts. In DNA, the CDR3 is TGTGCCAGCAGTCTCCTACAGGGTCCTGAAGCTTTCTTT. This encodes CASSLLQGPEAFF. This chain joins TRBV12-3 or TRBV12-4 and TRBJ1-1; a possible D gene is TRBD1 (6 bases). This CDR3 contains 13 residues. Trimming removed 5 bases from V and 6 bases from J, with 13 bases in between.

The chain employs TRBV19 and TRBJ1-4; D call uncertain. V was shortened by 7 bases and J by 6 bases, with 15 bases between the two germline ends. This CDR3 comprises 14 residues. Germline V gives CDR1 LNHDA, CDR2 SQIVND (reference sequence). The CDR3 DNA sequence: TGTGCCAGTAATCAGGATCCGGTGGATGAAAAACTGTTTTTT. It codes for CASNQDPVDEKLFF.

This chain uses TRBV12-3 or TRBV12-4 with TRBJ1-1; D possibly corresponds to TRBD1 (6 bases). Trimming took 3 bases from V and 6 from J, leaving 11 bases between them. There are 13 residues in the CDR3. The CDR3 DNA reads as TGTGCCAGCAGTTTTGGGGGCTTCTCTGAAGCTTTCTTT. This sequence encodes CASSFGGFSEAFF.

The CDR3 region is CASSPLTGNTEAFF. DNA for the CDR3: TGTGCCAGCAGTCCGCTAACAGGTAACACTGAAGCTTTCTTT. The rearrangement uses TRBV6-2 or TRBV6-3 and TRBJ1-1; tentatively, D is TRBD1 (5 bases). CDR3 size: 14 residues. From germline, CDR1 is MNHEY and CDR2 SVGEGT. V was clipped by 5 bases and J by 2 bases, with 12 bases between them.

The chain recombines TRBV5-4 with TRBJ2-5; D is possibly TRBD1 (5 bases). The CDR3 has 15 amino acids. Trimming stripped 0 bases from V and 5 bases from J, with 14 bases between. The germline CDR1 and CDR2 sequences are SGHNT and YYREEE (reference sequence). The CDR3 sequence: CASSLDLGRAETQYF. The CDR3, as DNA: TGTGCCAGCAGCTTGGACCTCGGCAGGGCCGAGACCCAGTACTTC.

J is TRBJ2-7 and V is TRBV7-9; TRBD1 agrees at 8 bases. Germline V gene sequence: CDR1 SEHNR, CDR2 FQNEAQ (reference sequence). The CDR3 has 15 amino acids. Unmatched junction bases numbered 15, after V lost 5 bases and J lost 9 bases. The CDR3 DNA is TGTGCCAGCAGCCCCTCCTTTGGACAGGGTTCCGGGCAGTACTTC. Protein product: CASSPSFGQGSGQYF.

This clone was counted between two and nine times. CDR3 nucleotides: TGTGCCAGCAGCGCCGGGACAGGGACGACTGAAGCTTTCTTT. Protein: CASSAGTGTTEAFF. The chain combines TRBV7-2 with TRBJ1-1, with 9 bases aligning to TRBD1. This CDR3 region has 14 residues. Germline V gives CDR1 SGHTA, CDR2 FQGNSA. V lost 5 bases, J lost 5 bases, and 6 bases stayed unmatched. Using reference TRBV7-2 and TRBJ1-1 for the parts outside the CDR3, the full variable domain is GAGVSQSPSNKVTEKGKDVELRCDPISGHTALYWYRQSLGQGLEFLIYFQGNSAPDKSGLPSDRFSAERTGGSVSTLTIQRTQQEDSAVYLCASSAGTGTTEAFFGQGTRLTVV.

The V call is TRBV5-8, the J call TRBJ2-7, with 8 bases identical to TRBD1. The CDR3 runs to 15 residues. Germline CDR1 reads SGHTS; CDR2 reads YDEGEE. The V and J ends lost 0 bases and 7 bases, in that order; junction bases with no gene match: 9. CDR3 DNA sequence: TGTGCCAGCAGCTTGGACCGACAGGGGACTCGGGAGCAGTACTTC. Residues: CASSLDRQGTREQYF.

V and J are TRBV27 and TRBJ1-2; 7 positions agree with TRBD1. Germline CDR1 is MNHEY and CDR2 is SMNVEV (reference sequence). The CDR3 runs 11 residues. V lost 10 bases and J lost 5; bases outside the gene matches: 4. The CDR3 reads CATVTGYGYTF. Here the CDR3 DNA reads TGTGCCACCGTGACAGGGTATGGCTACACCTTC.

The V gene is TRBV6-1, the J gene TRBJ1-2; a possible D gene is TRBD1 (5 bases). The CDR3 has 14 amino acids. The germline gives CDR1 MNHNS, CDR2 SASEGT. V lost 2 bases to trimming and J lost 3 bases, with 10 bases between them. CDR3 nucleotide sequence: TGTGCCAGCAGTGAATTGGCAGGGCACTATGGCTACACCTTC. Its protein product is CASSELAGHYGYTF.

This sequence joins TRBV5-1 and TRBJ1-1; 7 nucleotides align to TRBD1. The germline V gene has CDR1 SGHRS and CDR2 YFSETQ. The CDR3 runs 14 residues. The junction had 7 bases not matched to a gene; V was cut back by 4 bases and J by 4 bases. In nucleotides, the CDR3 is TGCGCCAGCAGCCTACAGGGGCAAGGCACTGAAGCTTTCTTT. Its translation is CASSLQGQGTEAFF.

V and J are TRBV6-1 and TRBJ1-6; a possible D gene is TRBD1 (6 bases). The ends were cut back, 0 bases at V and 9 bases at J, with 18 bases in the middle. The CDR3 totals 17 residues. Germline V gene data show CDR1 as MNHNS and CDR2 as SASEGT. CDR3 residues: CASSEASRGHWGSPLHF. The CDR3 DNA follows: TGTGCCAGCAGTGAAGCCTCCAGGGGCCATTGGGGTTCACCCCTCCACTTT.